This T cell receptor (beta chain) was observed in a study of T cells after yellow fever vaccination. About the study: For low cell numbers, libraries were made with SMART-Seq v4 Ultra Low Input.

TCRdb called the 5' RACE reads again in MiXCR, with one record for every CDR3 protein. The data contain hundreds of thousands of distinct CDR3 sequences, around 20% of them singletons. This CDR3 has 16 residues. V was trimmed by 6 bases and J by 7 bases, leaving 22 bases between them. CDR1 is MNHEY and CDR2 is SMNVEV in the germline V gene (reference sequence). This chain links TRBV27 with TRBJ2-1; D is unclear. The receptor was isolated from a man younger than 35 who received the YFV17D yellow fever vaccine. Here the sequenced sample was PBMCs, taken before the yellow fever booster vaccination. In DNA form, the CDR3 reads TGTGCCAGCAGCCATTTAGGCTATCAACCCTCTAATGAGCAGTTCTTC. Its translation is CASSHLGYQPSNEQFF.